Detailed here is one T cell receptor (beta chain). The protocol was immunoSEQ multiplex PCR, while the TCRdb copy is restricted to in-frame clones and leaves out a portion. The repertoire holds some 70,000 clones, with roughly 97% as singletons. This entry belongs to a study of technical replicates of blood from a handful of donors. This TCR was sampled from a human donor in good health. Sequencing was done on a sample of T cells isolated from PBMCs.

This CDR3 is CASSWEGTRSGQETQYF. CDR3 bases: TGTGCCAGCAGCTGGGAGGGGACTAGGAGCGGTCAAGAGACCCAGTACTTC. V gene TRBV11-2 combines with J gene TRBJ2-5; TRBD2 agrees at 8 bases. This CDR3 is 17 amino acids long. Germline CDR1 reads SGHAT; CDR2 reads FQNNGV. The J segment lost 2 bases and the V segment lost 4 bases, leaving 12 bases of the junction unmatched.